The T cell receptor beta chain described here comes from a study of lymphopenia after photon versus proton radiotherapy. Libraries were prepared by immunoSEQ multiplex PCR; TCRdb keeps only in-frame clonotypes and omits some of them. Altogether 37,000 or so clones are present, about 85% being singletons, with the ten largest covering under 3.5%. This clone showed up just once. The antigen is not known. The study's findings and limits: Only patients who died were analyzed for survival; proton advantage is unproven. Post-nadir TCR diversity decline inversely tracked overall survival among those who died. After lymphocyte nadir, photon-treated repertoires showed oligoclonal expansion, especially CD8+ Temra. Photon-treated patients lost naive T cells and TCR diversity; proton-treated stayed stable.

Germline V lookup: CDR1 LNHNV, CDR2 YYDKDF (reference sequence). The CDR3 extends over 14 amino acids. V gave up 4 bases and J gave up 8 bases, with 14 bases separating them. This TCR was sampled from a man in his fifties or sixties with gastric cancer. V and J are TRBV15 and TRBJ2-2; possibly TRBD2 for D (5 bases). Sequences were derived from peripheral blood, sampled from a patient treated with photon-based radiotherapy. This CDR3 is CATSTLLGSGELFF. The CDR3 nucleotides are TGTGCCACCAGCACCTTACTAGGTAGTGGGGAGCTGTTTTTT.